These 13 T cell receptor beta chains originate from one sample sequenced in a study of T cell repertoires in cytomegalovirus infection. TCRdb passed the reads through MiXCR, listing each CDR3 protein once. The profile shows over 120,000 distinct CDR3 sequences, over 25% of them singletons. For these receptors, no antigen is known. The sample consisted of CD8+ T cells from cultured PBMCs, taken from culture after CMV antigen stimulation. Every receptor here comes from a human donor in good health (CMV status not recorded). Some clones in this sample may be carry-over from other donors' samples.

This chain uses TRBV19 with TRBJ2-7; the match to TRBD1 covers 7 bases. Germline values: CDR1 LNHDA, CDR2 SQIVND (reference sequence). The J segment lost 3 bases and the V segment lost 7 bases, leaving 6 bases of the junction unmatched. The CDR3 spans 13 residues. The CDR3 sequence is CASISGGIYEQYF. CDR3 DNA sequence: TGTGCCAGTATTTCAGGGGGAATCTACGAGCAGTACTTC.

This clonotype was detected a few times. The V and J genes are TRBV6-5 and TRBJ1-2, with D maybe TRBD1 (5 bases). Between the trimmed V and J ends, which lost 0 bases and 2 bases, there was a span of 16 bases. Per germline, CDR1 MNHEY and CDR2 SVGAGI. The CDR3 consists of 17 residues. The CDR3 protein is CASSYSKAQGANYGYTF. CDR3 DNA sequence: TGTGCCAGCAGTTACTCGAAAGCGCAGGGAGCAAACTATGGCTACACCTTC.

This clonotype was counted a few times. This rearrangement joins TRBV5-8 to TRBJ1-5; D gene uncertain. CDR3 length: 16 amino acids. From germline, CDR1 is SGHTS and CDR2 YDEGEE. V was cut by 5 bases and J by 2 bases, with 17 bases left in between. CDR3 in DNA: TGTGCCAGCAGTCATGGCCTGCTTTCGGGCAATCAGCCCCAGCATTTT. Its translation: CASSHGLLSGNQPQHF.

This clonotype was found a few times. The rearrangement uses TRBV11-2 and TRBJ2-7; D is unresolved. V lost 1 base and J 2 bases, leaving 6 bases between the germline ends. The CDR3 covers 13 residues. Per the germline V gene, CDR1 is SGHAT and CDR2 is FQNNGV. The CDR3 sequence is CASSLGVAYEQYF. The CDR3 coding sequence is TGTGCCAGCAGCTTAGGAGTAGCCTACGAGCAGTACTTC.

This clonotype was recorded once. The gene calls are TRBV4-1 and TRBJ2-1, with D possibly matching TRBD1 (5 bases). CDR3 length equals 14 residues. Looked up from germline, CDR1 is MGHRA and CDR2 is YSYEKL. The V end was cut by 3 bases, the J end by 8 bases, with 14 bases between. In DNA, the CDR3 is TGCGCCAGCAGCCATCACGAGTGGGGCGATGAGCAGTTCTTC. It codes for CASSHHEWGDEQFF.

CDR3 sequence (DNA): TGTGCCTCAGGGTTAGCGGGGGAAGAGACCCAGTACTTC. It is translated as CASGLAGEETQYF. The chain employs TRBV10-3 and TRBJ2-5; TRBD2 agrees at 9 bases. The V and J ends lost 11 bases and 3 bases, in that order; junction bases with no gene match: 7. Germline assignment: CDR1 ENHRY and CDR2 SYGVKD. The CDR3 totals 13 residues.

This clonotype has just a few counts. This rearrangement joins TRBV6-5 to TRBJ2-5; possible D gene TRBD1, 6 bases. The V and J ends lost 6 bases and 0 bases respectively, with 11 bases between them. The CDR3 runs 14 residues. Germline V gives CDR1 MNHEY, CDR2 SVGAGI. This CDR3 reads CASRLQGHQETQYF. The CDR3 bases are TGTGCCAGCAGACTACAGGGTCACCAAGAGACCCAGTACTTC.

The sample holds many counts of this clonotype. The gene calls are TRBV7-6 and TRBJ1-5; D may be TRBD1 (5 bases). The germline CDR1 and CDR2 sequences are SGHVS and FNYEAQ. The CDR3 is 16 amino acids. V lost 1 base and J lost 0, with 10 bases in between. The CDR3: CASSLGGYYSNQPQHF. The CDR3 DNA reads as TGTGCCAGCAGCTTAGGGGGGTACTATAGCAATCAGCCCCAGCATTTT.

This chain uses TRBV11-2 with TRBJ1-4; weak D call: TRBD1 (5 bases). The CDR3 loop spans 16 amino acids. V lost 4 bases, J lost 5 bases, and 17 bases lay in between. CDR1 SGHAT and CDR2 FQNNGV come from the germline V gene. The CDR3 nucleotides are TGTGCCAGCAGCTCCTGGGATCAGGGAGGGAATGAAAAACTGTTTTTT. This codes for CASSSWDQGGNEKLFF.

J is TRBJ2-3 and V is TRBV9, with D maybe TRBD1 (5 bases). The CDR3 extends over 15 amino acids. Deletions cut 0 bases from V and 5 bases from J, with 13 bases between. Germline V gene sequence: CDR1 SGDLS, CDR2 YYNGEE. The CDR3: CASSVEGARGDTQYF. CDR3 nucleotide sequence: TGTGCCAGCAGCGTAGAAGGGGCAAGAGGAGATACGCAGTATTTT.

This clonotype was counted only a few times. V gene TRBV10-3 combines with J gene TRBJ2-5, with TRBD2 matching 14 bases. The J segment lost 1 base and the V segment lost 10 bases, leaving 11 bases of the junction unmatched. CDR1 and CDR2 from the germline V gene are ENHRY and SYGVKD. The CDR3 contains 17 residues. CDR3 amino acids: CATAGTSGGELQETQYF. CDR3 sequence (DNA): TGTGCCACTGCTGGGACTAGCGGGGGAGAACTCCAAGAGACCCAGTACTTC.

Only a few counts were recorded for this clonotype. The chain uses TRBV4-2 and TRBJ2-1, with unresolved D. Trimming shortened V by 0 bases and J by 5 bases, and 8 bases separated the two germline ends. The CDR3 contains 14 residues. Germline CDR1 is LGHNA and CDR2 is YNFKEQ. The CDR3 DNA reads as TGTGCCAGCAGCCAAGACCCGGGTAACAATGAGCAGTTCTTC. It codes for CASSQDPGNNEQFF.

The chain uses TRBV7-6 and TRBJ1-2, with D tentatively TRBD1 (5 bases). V lost 2 bases and J lost 3, with 10 bases in between. The CDR3 spans 14 residues. CDR1 and CDR2 from the germline V gene are SGHVS and FNYEAQ. CDR3 amino acids: CASSLFEGDYGYTF. The CDR3 DNA reads as TGTGCCAGCAGCTTATTTGAAGGGGACTATGGCTACACCTTC.